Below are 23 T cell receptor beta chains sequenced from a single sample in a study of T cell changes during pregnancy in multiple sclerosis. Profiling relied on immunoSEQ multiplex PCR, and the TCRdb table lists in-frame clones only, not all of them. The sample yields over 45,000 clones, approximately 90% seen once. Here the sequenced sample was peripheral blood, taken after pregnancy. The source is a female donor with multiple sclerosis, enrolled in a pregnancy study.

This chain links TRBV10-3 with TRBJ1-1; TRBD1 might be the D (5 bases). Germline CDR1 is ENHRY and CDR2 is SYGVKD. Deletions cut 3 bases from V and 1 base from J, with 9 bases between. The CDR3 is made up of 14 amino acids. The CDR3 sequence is CAISERGTNTEAFF. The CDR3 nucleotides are TGTGCCATCAGTGAAAGGGGAACGAACACTGAAGCTTTCTTT.

CDR3: CASSVSPSASYEQYF. CDR3 DNA: TGTGCCAGCAGCGTATCCCCTAGCGCCTCCTACGAGCAGTACTTC. The chain links TRBV9 to TRBJ2-7; perhaps TRBD2 as D (6 bases). Germline V gene sequence: CDR1 SGDLS, CDR2 YYNGEE. This CDR3 comprises 15 residues. The ends were cut back, 1 base at V and 0 bases at J, with 11 bases in the middle.

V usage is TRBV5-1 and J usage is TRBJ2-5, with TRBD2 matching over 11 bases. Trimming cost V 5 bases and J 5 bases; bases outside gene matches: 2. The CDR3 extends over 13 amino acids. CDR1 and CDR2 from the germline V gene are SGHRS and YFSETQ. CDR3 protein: CASRLAGDETQYF. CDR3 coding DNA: TGCGCCAGCAGACTAGCGGGGGACGAGACCCAGTACTTC.

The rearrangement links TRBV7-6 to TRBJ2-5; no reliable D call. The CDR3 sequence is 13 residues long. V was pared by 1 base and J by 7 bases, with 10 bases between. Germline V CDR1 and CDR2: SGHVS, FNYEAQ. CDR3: CASSLGGLGTQYF. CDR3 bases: TGTGCCAGCAGCTTAGGCGGTTTGGGGACCCAGTACTTC.

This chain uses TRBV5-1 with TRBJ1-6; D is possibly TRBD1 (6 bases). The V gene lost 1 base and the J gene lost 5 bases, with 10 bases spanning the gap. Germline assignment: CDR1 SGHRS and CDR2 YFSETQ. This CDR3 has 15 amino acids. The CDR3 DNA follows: TGCGCCAGCAGCTTGTCGGCAGGGGATAATTCACCCCTCCACTTT. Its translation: CASSLSAGDNSPLHF.

The CDR3 coding sequence is TGTGCCAGCAGTTCGAGGCAGGGGGCTCACCGCCGCTACGAGCAGTACTTC. Amino acid sequence: CASSSRQGAHRRYEQYF. The chain is built from TRBV28 and TRBJ2-7, with 8 positions matching TRBD1. Trimming cost V 4 bases and J 3 bases; bases outside gene matches: 14. Germline V gene lookup returns CDR1 MDHEN and CDR2 SYDVKM. The CDR3 sequence is 17 residues long.

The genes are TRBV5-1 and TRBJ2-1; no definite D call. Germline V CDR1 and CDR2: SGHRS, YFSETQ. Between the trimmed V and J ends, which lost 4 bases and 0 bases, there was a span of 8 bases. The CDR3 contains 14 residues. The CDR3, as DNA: TGCGCCAGCAGCCGACTCACCTCCTACAATGAGCAGTTCTTC. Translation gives CASSRLTSYNEQFF. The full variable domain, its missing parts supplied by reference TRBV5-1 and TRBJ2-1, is KAGVTQTPRYLIKTRGQQVTLSCSPISGHRSVSWYQQTPGQGLQFLFEYFSETQRNKGNFPGRFSGRQFSNSRSEMNVSTLELGDSALYLCASSRLTSYNEQFFGPGTRLTVL.

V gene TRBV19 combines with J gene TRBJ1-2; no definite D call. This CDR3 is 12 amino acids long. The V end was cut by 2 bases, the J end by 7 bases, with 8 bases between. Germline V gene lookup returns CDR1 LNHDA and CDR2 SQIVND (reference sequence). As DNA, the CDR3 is TGTGCCAGTAGTATACTAGCCGGTGGCTACACCTTC. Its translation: CASSILAGGYTF. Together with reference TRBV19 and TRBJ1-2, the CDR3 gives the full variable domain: DGGITQSPKYLFRKEGQNVTLSCEQNLNHDAMYWYRQDPGQGLRLIYYSQIVNDFQKGDIAEGYSVSREKKESFPLTVTSAQKNPTAFYLCASSILAGGYTFGSGTRLTVV.

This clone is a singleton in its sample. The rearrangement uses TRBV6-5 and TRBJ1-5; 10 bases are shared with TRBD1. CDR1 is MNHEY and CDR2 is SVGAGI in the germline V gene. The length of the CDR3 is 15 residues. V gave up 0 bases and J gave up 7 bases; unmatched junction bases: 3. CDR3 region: CASSYSLTGGQPQHF. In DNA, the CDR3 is TGTGCCAGCAGTTACTCATTGACAGGGGGCCAGCCCCAGCATTTT.

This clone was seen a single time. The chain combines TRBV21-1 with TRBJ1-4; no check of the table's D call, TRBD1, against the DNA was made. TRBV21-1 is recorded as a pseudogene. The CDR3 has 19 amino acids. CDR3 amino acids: CASSHRQGVKIETNEKLFF. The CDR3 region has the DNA TGTGCCAGCAGCCATCGACAGGGTGTTAAAATCGAAACTAATGAAAAACTGTTTTTT.

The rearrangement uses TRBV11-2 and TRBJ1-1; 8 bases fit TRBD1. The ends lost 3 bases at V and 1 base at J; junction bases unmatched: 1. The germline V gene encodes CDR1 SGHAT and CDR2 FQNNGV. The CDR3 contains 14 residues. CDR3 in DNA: TGTGCCAGCAGCTTCGACAGGGGGAACACTGAAGCTTTCTTT. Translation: CASSFDRGNTEAFF.

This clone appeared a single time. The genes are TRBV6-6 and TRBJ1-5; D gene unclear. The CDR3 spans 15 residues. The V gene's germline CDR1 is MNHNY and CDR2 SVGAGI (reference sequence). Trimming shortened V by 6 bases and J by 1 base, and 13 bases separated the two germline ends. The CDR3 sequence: CASSTYPGSNQPQHF. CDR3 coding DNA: TGTGCCAGCAGCACTTACCCGGGGAGCAATCAGCCCCAGCATTTT.

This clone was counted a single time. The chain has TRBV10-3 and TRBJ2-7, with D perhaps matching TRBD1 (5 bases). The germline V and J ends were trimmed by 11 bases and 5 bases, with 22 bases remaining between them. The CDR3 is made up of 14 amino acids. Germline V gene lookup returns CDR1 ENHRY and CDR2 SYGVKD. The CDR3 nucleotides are TGTGCCGCCCAACAGGCGCCGAGGAGCGACGAGCAGTACTTC. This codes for CAAQQAPRSDEQYF.

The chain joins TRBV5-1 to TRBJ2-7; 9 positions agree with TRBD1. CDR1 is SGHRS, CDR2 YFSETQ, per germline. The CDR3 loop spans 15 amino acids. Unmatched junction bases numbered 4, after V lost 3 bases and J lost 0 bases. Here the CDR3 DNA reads TGCGCCAGCAGCTCCGCACAGGGGGCCTCCTACGAGCAGTACTTC. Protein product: CASSSAQGASYEQYF.

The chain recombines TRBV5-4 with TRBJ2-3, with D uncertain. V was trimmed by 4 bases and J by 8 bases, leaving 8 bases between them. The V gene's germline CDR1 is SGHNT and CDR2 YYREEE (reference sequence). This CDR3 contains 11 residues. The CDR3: CASSDRSTQYF. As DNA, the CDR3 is TGTGCCAGCAGCGATCGCAGTACGCAGTATTTT. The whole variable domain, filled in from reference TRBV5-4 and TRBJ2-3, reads ETGVTQSPTHLIKTRGQQVTLRCSSQSGHNTVSWYQQALGQGPQFIFQYYREEENGRGNFPPRFSGLQFPNYSSELNVNALELDDSALYLCASSDRSTQYFGPGTRLTVL.

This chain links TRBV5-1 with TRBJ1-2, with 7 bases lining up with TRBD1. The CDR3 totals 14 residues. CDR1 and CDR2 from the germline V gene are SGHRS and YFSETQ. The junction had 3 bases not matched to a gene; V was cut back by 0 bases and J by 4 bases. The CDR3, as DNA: TGCGCCAGCAGCTTGGCAGGGACAGTCTATGGCTACACCTTC. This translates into CASSLAGTVYGYTF.

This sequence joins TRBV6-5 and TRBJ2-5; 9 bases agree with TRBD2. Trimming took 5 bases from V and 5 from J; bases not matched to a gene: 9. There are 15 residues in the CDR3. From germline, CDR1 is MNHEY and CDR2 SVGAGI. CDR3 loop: CASSPGAGGGETQYF. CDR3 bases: TGTGCCAGCAGTCCCGGAGCGGGGGGTGGGGAGACCCAGTACTTC.

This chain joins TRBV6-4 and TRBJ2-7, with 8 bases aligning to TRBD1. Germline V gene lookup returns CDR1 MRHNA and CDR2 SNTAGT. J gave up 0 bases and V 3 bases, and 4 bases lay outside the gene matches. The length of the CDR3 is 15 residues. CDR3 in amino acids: CASSEPTGVSYEQYF. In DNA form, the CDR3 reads TGTGCCAGCAGTGAACCGACAGGGGTCTCCTACGAGCAGTACTTC.

The CDR3 loop is CAWSLGGGQETQYF. CDR3 coding DNA: TGTGCCTGGAGTTTGGGGGGGGGCCAAGAGACCCAGTACTTC. V usage is TRBV30 and J usage is TRBJ2-5, with 7 positions matching TRBD2. The CDR3 has 14 residues. J lost 1 base, V lost 2 bases, and 4 bases had no gene match. Germline loops: CDR1 GTSNPN, CDR2 SVGIG (reference sequence).

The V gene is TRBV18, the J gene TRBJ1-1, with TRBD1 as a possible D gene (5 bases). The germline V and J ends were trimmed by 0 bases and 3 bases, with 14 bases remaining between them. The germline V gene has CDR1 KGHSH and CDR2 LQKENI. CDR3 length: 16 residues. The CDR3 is CASSPPRGAGDTEAFF. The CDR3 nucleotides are TGTGCCAGCTCACCACCGCGGGGCGCCGGGGACACTGAAGCTTTCTTT.

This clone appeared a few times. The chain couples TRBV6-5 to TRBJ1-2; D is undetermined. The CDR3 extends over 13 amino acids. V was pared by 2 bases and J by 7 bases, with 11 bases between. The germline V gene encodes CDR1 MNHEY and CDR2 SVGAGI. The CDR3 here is CASSYRHAGGYTF. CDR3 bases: TGTGCCAGCAGTTACAGGCACGCGGGTGGCTACACCTTC.

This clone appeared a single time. CDR3 nucleotides: TGCGCCAGCAGCCCTAGCGGTCGGACAGATACGCAGTATTTT. As protein: CASSPSGRTDTQYF. The rearrangement uses TRBV5-1 and TRBJ2-3, with 7 bases that match TRBD2. The junction had 5 bases not matched to a gene; V was cut back by 4 bases and J by 3 bases. The CDR3 length is 14 residues. The V gene's germline CDR1 is SGHRS and CDR2 YFSETQ.

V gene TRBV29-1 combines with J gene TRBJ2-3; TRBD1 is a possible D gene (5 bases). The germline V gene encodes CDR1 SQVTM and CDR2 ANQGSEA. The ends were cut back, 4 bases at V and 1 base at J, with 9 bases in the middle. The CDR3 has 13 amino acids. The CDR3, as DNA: TGCAGCGTTGCTGAGACAGGCACAGATACGCAGTATTTT. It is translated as CSVAETGTDTQYF.